This passage covers 18 T cell receptor beta chains from one sample sequenced in a study of blood T cell repertoires in COVID-19. Assay: immunoSEQ multiplex PCR; the TCRdb copy retains only in-frame clones and omits some. Of 220,000 or so clones listed, around 81% are singletons. Sequencing was carried out using peripheral blood. The receptors derive from a woman aged 60-75 years with acute or convalescent COVID-19.

This clone has only a few counts. V usage is TRBV5-5 and J usage is TRBJ2-3; D remains ambiguous. The CDR3 totals 11 residues. With 1 base removed from V and 5 bases from J, the gap between germline ends came to 2 bases. From germline, CDR1 is SGHKS and CDR2 YYEKEE (reference sequence). The CDR3 sequence is CASSLQDTQYF. The CDR3 region has the DNA TGTGCCAGCAGCTTGCAAGATACGCAGTATTTT.

The gene calls are TRBV19 and TRBJ1-2; TRBD1 aligns across 8 bases. CDR1 is LNHDA, CDR2 SQIVND, per germline (reference sequence). The trim removed 9 bases at V and 3 bases at J, leaving 6 bases unmatched. CDR3 length: 13 amino acids. The CDR3 sequence is CASRQGLDYGYTF. CDR3 DNA sequence: TGTGCCAGCAGACAGGGGCTGGACTATGGCTACACCTTC.

This clone was seen repeatedly, ten times or more. The chain is built from TRBV7-2 and TRBJ1-5, with 7 positions matching TRBD1. The CDR3 is made up of 18 amino acids. Germline trimming cut 5 bases from V and 2 bases from J; bases unmatched to any gene: 15. The germline gives CDR1 SGHTA, CDR2 FQGNSA. CDR3 in DNA: TGTGCCAGCAGCCTACGAGGGACAGACCTTACGCGCAATCAGCCCCAGCATTTT. Translated, it gives CASSLRGTDLTRNQPQHF.

This clone was detected once. The chain employs TRBV21-1 and TRBJ1-1; TRBD1, the table's D call, was not compared with the DNA. TRBV21-1 is classified as a pseudogene. The CDR3 has 13 amino acids. The CDR3 bases are TGTGCCAGCGGAACGGCAGGGAACACTGAAGCTTTCTTT. This translates into CASGTAGNTEAFF.

This sequence joins TRBV5-6 and TRBJ1-2; TRBD1 aligns across 7 bases. V was clipped by 2 bases and J by 7 bases; unmatched bases: 2. Germline V gene lookup returns CDR1 SGHDT and CDR2 YYEEEE. The CDR3 runs 12 residues. CDR3 loop: CASSLNRGGYTF. The CDR3, as DNA: TGTGCCAGCAGCTTAAACAGGGGTGGCTACACCTTC.

This chain connects TRBV7-9 to TRBJ1-3; no firm D call. The CDR3 has 13 amino acids. Trimming took 1 base from V and 3 from J, leaving 4 bases between them. The germline gives CDR1 SEHNR, CDR2 FQNEAQ (reference sequence). The CDR3 coding sequence is TGTGCCAGCAGCTTAGGACTTGGAAACACCATATATTTT. Protein: CASSLGLGNTIYF.

This clone was recorded only once. This chain links TRBV9 with TRBJ2-1; 8 bases agree with TRBD2. The CDR3 extends over 19 amino acids. Germline-derived CDR1 and CDR2 are SGDLS and YYNGEE. With V trimmed by 0 bases and J by 5 bases, 16 bases remained unmatched. For the CDR3, the DNA is TGTGCCAGCAGCGTAGCTAGGGGCGGGGGGCCTGATACCGACAATGAGCAGTTCTTC. This codes for CASSVARGGGPDTDNEQFF.

The genes are TRBV3-1 (or the pseudogene TRBV3-2) and TRBJ1-6; 10 nucleotides line up with TRBD1. Trimming at V came to 5 bases and at J to 8 bases, leaving 15 bases not matched to a gene. This CDR3 spans 18 amino acids. Germline CDR1 is LGHDT and CDR2 is YNNKEL (reference sequence). The CDR3 DNA follows: TGTGCCAGCAGCACCCGGGACAGGGGACTTTTGGGGGATTCACCCCTCCACTTT. Amino acid sequence: CASSTRDRGLLGDSPLHF.

The chain employs TRBV29-1 and TRBJ1-1; D is ambiguous. There are 13 residues in the CDR3. Germline CDR1 SQVTM, CDR2 ANQGSEA. Between the trimmed V and J ends, which lost 0 bases and 9 bases, there was a span of 14 bases. The CDR3 nucleotides are TGCAGCGTTGAAGACCCTGTGCAGGATCAAGCTTTCTTT. Translated: CSVEDPVQDQAFF.

V is TRBV7-2 and J is TRBJ1-2; 9 bases align to TRBD1. Germline V gene lookup returns CDR1 SGHTA and CDR2 FQGNSA. Trimming took 5 bases from V and 4 from J; bases not matched to a gene: 8. CDR3 length: 15 residues. The CDR3 loop is CASSLRQGVSYGYTF. DNA of the CDR3: TGTGCCAGCAGCCTACGACAGGGGGTTAGCTATGGCTACACCTTC.

V and J are TRBV7-9 and TRBJ2-4; D unresolved. The germline V gene encodes CDR1 SEHNR and CDR2 FQNEAQ (reference sequence). The ends were cut back, 3 bases at V and 5 bases at J, with 11 bases in the middle. The CDR3 runs to 14 residues. CDR3 in DNA: TGTGCCAGCAGCTTCGATCAGTCACAAAACATTCAGTACTTC. It encodes CASSFDQSQNIQYF.

The chain recombines TRBV9 with TRBJ1-2; 9 bases match TRBD1. Germline V gene sequence: CDR1 SGDLS, CDR2 YYNGEE. The CDR3 length is 17 residues. Unmatched junction bases numbered 16, after V lost 3 bases and J lost 7 bases. CDR3 residues: CASSELGLQGARAGYTF. In nucleotides, the CDR3 is TGTGCCAGCAGCGAACTCGGATTACAGGGGGCGCGGGCTGGCTACACCTTC. The variable domain in full, completed from reference TRBV9 and TRBJ1-2, reads DSGVTQTPKHLITATGQRVTLRCSPRSGDLSVYWYQQSLDQGLQFLIQYYNGEERAKGNILERFSAQQFPDLHSELNLSSLELGDSALYFCASSELGLQGARAGYTFGSGTRLTVV.

This clone was recorded a few times. The chain is built from TRBV15 and TRBJ1-1, with a possible D match to TRBD1 (6 bases). The CDR3 runs to 13 residues. V gave up 6 bases and J gave up 0 bases, with 8 bases separating them. Germline V gene sequence: CDR1 LNHNV, CDR2 YYDKDF (reference sequence). This CDR3 reads CATSTGMNTEAFF. DNA of the CDR3: TGTGCCACCAGTACAGGGATGAACACTGAAGCTTTCTTT.

J is TRBJ2-5 and V is TRBV20-1, with 8 nucleotides matching TRBD2. Looked up from germline, CDR1 is DFQATT and CDR2 is SNEGSKA (reference sequence). V lost 5 bases to trimming and J lost 10 bases; unmatched junction nucleotides: 3. The CDR3 runs to 10 residues. DNA of the CDR3: TGCAGTGCTCTAGGGACTAGCCAGTACTTC. As protein: CSALGTSQYF.

In this sample, this clone turned up once. The V gene is TRBV5-6, the J gene TRBJ1-3, with D uncertain. CDR3 length: 13 amino acids. Germline V gene data show CDR1 as SGHDT and CDR2 as YYEEEE. Trimming removed 2 bases from V and 0 bases from J, with 3 bases in between. In nucleotides, the CDR3 is TGTGCCAGCAGCTTTAACTCTGGAAACACCATATATTTT. It encodes CASSFNSGNTIYF.

Regarding this clone: The identical CDR3 is also encoded by other nucleotide sequences in the sample. V is TRBV2 and J is TRBJ1-5; TRBD1 is a possible D gene (5 bases). Per the germline V gene, CDR1 is SNHLY and CDR2 is FYNNEI. V shed 3 bases and J shed 0 bases, with 6 bases lying between them. The CDR3 runs 14 residues. This chain's CDR3 is CASSDRVSNQPQHF. Written as DNA, the CDR3 is TGTGCCAGCAGTGACAGGGTTAGCAATCAGCCCCAGCATTTT.

This chain connects TRBV3-1 (or the pseudogene TRBV3-2) to TRBJ2-7, with 7 bases identical to TRBD2. CDR3 size: 13 residues. Per germline, CDR1 LGHDT and CDR2 YNNKEL (reference sequence). Trimming at V came to 1 base and at J to 7 bases, leaving 4 bases not matched to a gene. CDR3 sequence (DNA): TGTGCCAGCAGCCAAGCGGGGGGTCGGGAGCAGTACTTC. The encoded protein is CASSQAGGREQYF.

The chain carries TRBV10-3 and TRBJ1-6; D gene unclear. Trimming took off 6 bases at V and 5 bases at J, with 11 bases between the two ends. The CDR3 is made up of 14 amino acids. The germline CDR1 and CDR2 sequences are ENHRY and SYGVKD. The CDR3 DNA is TGTGCCATCAGATCGGACGGGAATAATTCACCCCTCCACTTT. This sequence encodes CAIRSDGNNSPLHF.